Listed below are T cell receptor beta chains from one sample, sequenced in a study of T cells in tumors after PD-1 blockade. Sequencing used immunoSEQ multiplex PCR; TCRdb keeps in-frame clones, though not all of them. The table records 45,000 to 60,000 clones, 75% to 80% of them present only once. The source material was PBMCs, sampled before anti-PD-1 treatment. The source is a human donor with basal cell carcinoma. The CDR3 runs from the conserved cysteine through the conserved F or W. Fields, in order: D gene, J gene, V gene, clone size, CDR3 protein, CDR3 DNA. D genes are given only for firm matches. A clone size is listed for some rows: how often the clone was seen (once, few, many), or a class if it is expanded.

D gene: -; J gene: TRBJ2-5; V gene: TRBV2; clone size: -; CDR3 protein: CASKRGVASGETQYF; CDR3 DNA: TGTGCCAGCAAAAGGGGGGTCGCTAGTGGGGAGACCCAGTACTTC
D gene: TRBD1; J gene: TRBJ1-6; V gene: TRBV29-1; clone size: medium-sized; CDR3 protein: CSVGSSSTGGKSPLHF; CDR3 DNA: TGCAGCGTCGGAAGCAGCTCAACAGGGGGGAAATCACCCCTCCACTTT
D gene: -; J gene: TRBJ2-7; V gene: TRBV7-2; clone size: -; CDR3 protein: CASSTGVGKGEQYF; CDR3 DNA: TGTGCCAGCAGCACCGGGGTGGGCAAGGGGGAGCAGTACTTC
D gene: -; J gene: TRBJ2-3; V gene: TRBV7-4; clone size: -; CDR3 protein: CASSQTRDRRADTQYF; CDR3 DNA: TGTGCCAGCAGCCAAACCCGGGACCGCCGTGCAGATACGCAGTATTTT
D gene: -; J gene: TRBJ1-5; V gene: TRBV19; clone size: -; CDR3 protein: CASQGGSNSNQPQHF; CDR3 DNA: TGTGCCAGTCAGGGAGGATCTAATAGCAATCAGCCCCAGCATTTT
D gene: -; J gene: TRBJ1-2; V gene: TRBV6-5; clone size: -; CDR3 protein: CASSYSVLDYGYTF; CDR3 DNA: TGTGCCAGCAGTTACTCGGTACTGGACTATGGCTACACCTTC
D gene: -; J gene: TRBJ1-4; V gene: TRBV3-1/TRBV3-2; clone size: -; CDR3 protein: CASSQMRTTNEKLFF; CDR3 DNA: TGTGCCAGCAGCCAGATGAGGACAACTAATGAAAAACTGTTTTTT
D gene: -; J gene: TRBJ1-2; V gene: TRBV7-2; clone size: -; CDR3 protein: CASNPTGVPINYGYTF; CDR3 DNA: TGTGCCAGCAACCCGACGGGAGTCCCTATTAACTATGGCTACACCTTC
D gene: -; J gene: TRBJ2-1; V gene: TRBV28; clone size: -; CDR3 protein: CASSFVSSRNEQFF; CDR3 DNA: TGTGCCAGCAGTTTCGTATCTAGTAGAAATGAGCAGTTCTTC
D gene: -; J gene: TRBJ2-3; V gene: TRBV3-1/TRBV3-2; clone size: -; CDR3 protein: CASSSWGTDTQYF; CDR3 DNA: TGTGCCAGCAGCTCTTGGGGGACAGATACGCAGTATTTT
D gene: -; J gene: TRBJ2-1; V gene: TRBV2; clone size: -; CDR3 protein: CASRPDRFSYNEQFF; CDR3 DNA: TGTGCCAGCAGACCGGACAGATTCTCCTACAATGAGCAGTTCTTC
D gene: -; J gene: TRBJ1-1; V gene: TRBV6-5; clone size: -; CDR3 protein: CASSYIGGTEAFF; CDR3 DNA: TGTGCCAGCAGTTATATTGGGGGCACTGAAGCTTTCTTT
D gene: -; J gene: TRBJ2-5; V gene: TRBV5-1; clone size: -; CDR3 protein: CASSFLGETQYF; CDR3 DNA: TGCGCCAGCAGCTTTTTAGGGGAGACCCAGTACTTC
D gene: TRBD2; J gene: TRBJ2-3; V gene: TRBV11-3; clone size: -; CDR3 protein: CASSSARSGGRTDTQYF; CDR3 DNA: TGTGCCAGCAGCTCAGCCCGATCGGGGGGACGGACAGATACGCAGTATTTT
D gene: -; J gene: TRBJ2-5; V gene: TRBV5-4; clone size: -; CDR3 protein: CASSFYRGGAGAPVETQYF; CDR3 DNA: TGTGCCAGCAGCTTTTATCGAGGGGGGGCGGGAGCTCCTGTAGAGACCCAGTACTTC
D gene: -; J gene: TRBJ2-5; V gene: TRBV3-1/TRBV3-2; clone size: -; CDR3 protein: CASSPVEGRNKETQYF; CDR3 DNA: TGTGCCAGCAGCCCGGTGGAGGGACGTAATAAAGAGACCCAGTACTTC
D gene: -; J gene: TRBJ2-7; V gene: TRBV29-1; clone size: -; CDR3 protein: CSVEDWQGTEISYEQYF; CDR3 DNA: TGCAGCGTTGAAGATTGGCAGGGGACCGAGATCTCCTACGAGCAGTACTTC
D gene: TRBD1; J gene: TRBJ1-4; V gene: TRBV7-9; clone size: -; CDR3 protein: CASSLGTENEKLFF; CDR3 DNA: TGTGCCAGCAGCTTGGGGACAGAGAATGAAAAACTGTTTTTT
D gene: -; J gene: TRBJ1-1; V gene: TRBV30; clone size: -; CDR3 protein: CAWSVGGLAFF; CDR3 DNA: TGTGCCTGGAGTGTGGGCGGCCTGGCTTTCTTT
D gene: -; J gene: TRBJ1-1; V gene: TRBV18; clone size: -; CDR3 protein: CASSPPGRGTEAFF; CDR3 DNA: TGTGCCAGCTCACCACCGGGGCGAGGTACTGAAGCTTTCTTT
D gene: TRBD1; J gene: TRBJ2-1; V gene: TRBV28; clone size: -; CDR3 protein: CASSLGSRQGAFNEQFF; CDR3 DNA: TGTGCCAGCAGTTTGGGGTCTCGACAGGGGGCGTTTAATGAGCAGTTCTTC
D gene: TRBD2; J gene: TRBJ2-7; V gene: TRBV28; clone size: few; CDR3 protein: CASTMGTIAYEQYF; CDR3 DNA: TGTGCCAGCACGATGGGGACTATTGCCTACGAGCAGTACTTC